The rows below give T cell receptor beta chains drawn from one sample of a study of T cell changes during pregnancy in multiple sclerosis. TCRdb's copy holds only in-frame clones and misses some; the assay was immunoSEQ multiplex PCR. The sample has 71,000 or so clones, 85% to 95% seen once. Sequenced material: peripheral blood, taken in the third trimester of pregnancy. The receptors were gathered from a female donor with multiple sclerosis, enrolled in a pregnancy study. The CDR3 runs from the conserved cysteine through the conserved F or W. A D gene is named only where the DNA matches it firmly. Some rows have no size entry. The others give once, few or many, or a class for an expanded clone.

D gene,J gene,clone size,V gene,CDR3 protein,CDR3 DNA
TRBD1,TRBJ2-1,.,TRBV11-3,CASSFCGTGDYNEQFF,TGTGCCAGCAGTTTCTGTGGGACAGGGGACTACAATGAGCAGTTCTTC
TRBD1,TRBJ1-2,.,TRBV5-6,CASSLGLGGAEGYTF,TGTGCCAGCAGCTTGGGGCTAGGGGGCGCGGAAGGCTACACCTTC
.,TRBJ1-1,.,TRBV5-4,CASSLQPNTEAFF,TGTGCCAGCAGCTTACAGCCGAACACTGAAGCTTTCTTT
.,TRBJ2-7,.,TRBV7-9,CASSSSGGDPMGPSYEQYF,TGTGCCAGCAGCTCGTCCGGGGGAGACCCAATGGGGCCTTCCTACGAGCAGTACTTC
TRBD2,TRBJ2-5,.,TRBV6-1,CASSELAGGQETQYF,TGTGCCAGCAGTGAACTAGCGGGAGGGCAAGAGACCCAGTACTTC
TRBD1,TRBJ2-5,.,TRBV5-6,CASSFGTGPFQETQYF,TGTGCCAGCAGCTTCGGGACAGGGCCATTCCAAGAGACCCAGTACTTC
.,TRBJ1-2,.,TRBV28,CASRDNRYGYTF,TGTGCCAGCAGGGACAATCGGTATGGCTACACCTTC
TRBD1,TRBJ1-1,once,TRBV5-4,CASSLASAGGTEAFF,TGTGCCAGCAGCTTGGCGTCCGCAGGGGGCACTGAAGCTTTCTTT
TRBD1,TRBJ2-5,.,TRBV5-6,CASSLDRVKETQYF,TGTGCCAGCAGCTTAGACAGGGTGAAAGAGACCCAGTACTTC
TRBD1,TRBJ1-2,.,TRBV5-1,CASTTQGAPGYTF,TGCGCCAGCACAACCCAGGGGGCGCCTGGCTACACCTTC
TRBD2,TRBJ2-7,.,TRBV7-2,CASSLGAPRLAGYEQYF,TGTGCCAGCAGCTTAGGGGCTCCGAGACTAGCGGGATACGAGCAGTACTTC
.,TRBJ2-1,.,TRBV5-8,CASSSRLSSSYNEQFF,TGTGCCAGCAGCTCGAGACTTTCGAGCTCCTACAATGAGCAGTTCTTC
.,TRBJ2-7,.,TRBV9,CASSVASSSYEQYF,TGTGCCAGCAGCGTTGCCTCGAGCTCCTACGAGCAGTACTTC
.,TRBJ2-5,.,TRBV5-1,CASSIVEETQYF,TGCGCCAGCAGCATTGTTGAGGAGACCCAGTACTTC
.,TRBJ1-1,.,TRBV4-1,CASSQGLVATTVNTEAFF,TGCGCCAGCAGCCAAGGGTTGGTTGCGACGACAGTGAACACTGAAGCTTTCTTT
.,TRBJ2-3,.,TRBV12-5,CASGLEAGTTDTQYF,TGTGCTAGTGGTTTGGAGGCGGGGACCACAGATACGCAGTATTTT
.,TRBJ1-2,.,TRBV5-1,CASSPDIQALGGYTF,TGCGCCAGCAGCCCGGATATACAGGCCCTTGGGGGCTACACCTTC
.,TRBJ2-2,few,TRBV28,CASSLQYGELFF,TGTGCCAGCAGTTTACAGTACGGGGAGCTGTTTTTT
TRBD2,TRBJ2-3,.,TRBV9,CASSVDLAGGADTQYF,TGTGCCAGCAGCGTAGACCTAGCGGGAGGGGCAGATACGCAGTATTTT
.,TRBJ1-5,.,TRBV2,CASNHPGVGNQPQHF,TGTGCCAGCAACCATCCAGGGGTTGGCAATCAGCCCCAGCATTTT
.,TRBJ1-2,few,TRBV7-2,CASSLGPDYGYTF,TGTGCCAGCAGCTTAGGTCCGGACTATGGCTACACCTTC
TRBD2,TRBJ2-3,.,TRBV2,CATKLAGSTDTQYF,TGTGCCACGAAGTTAGCGGGATCGACAGATACGCAGTATTTT
TRBD1,TRBJ1-1,.,TRBV7-9,CASSRWGQGNTEAFF,TGTGCCAGCAGCCGATGGGGACAGGGGAACACTGAAGCTTTCTTT
.,TRBJ2-1,.,TRBV19,CASSGESSYNEQFF,TGTGCCAGTAGCGGGGAGAGCTCCTACAATGAGCAGTTCTTC
.,TRBJ2-3,.,TRBV6-4,CASSAEVQSTDTQYF,TGTGCCAGCAGTGCAGAGGTTCAGAGCACAGATACGCAGTATTTT
TRBD1,TRBJ1-6,once,TRBV2,CASSGGQGSSRLHF,TGTGCCAGCAGCGGAGGACAGGGGTCGTCTCGTCTCCACTTT
.,TRBJ2-5,.,TRBV7-9,CASSLAQLGETQYF,TGTGCCAGCAGCTTAGCCCAGCTAGGTGAGACCCAGTACTTC
.,TRBJ2-5,.,TRBV7-9,CASSSQETQYF,TGTGCCAGCAGCTCTCAAGAGACCCAGTACTTC
.,TRBJ2-2,.,TRBV28,CATVDTANTGELFF,TGTGCCACCGTCGACACAGCGAACACCGGGGAGCTGTTTTTT
TRBD2,TRBJ2-1,.,TRBV6-1,CASSPLAGGTNEQFF,TGTGCCAGCAGTCCCCTAGCGGGAGGGACGAATGAGCAGTTCTTC
TRBD2,TRBJ2-5,.,TRBV28,CAATSSGRATQYF,TGTGCCGCAACCTCTAGCGGAAGAGCGACCCAGTACTTC
.,TRBJ2-3,once,TRBV7-9,CASSLREGGTDTQYF,TGTGCCAGCAGCCTTAGGGAGGGGGGTACAGATACGCAGTATTTT
TRBD1,TRBJ1-5,.,TRBV12-5,CASGAPDRVSLSPQHF,TGTGCTAGTGGGGCCCCGGACAGGGTAAGTTTGTCGCCCCAGCATTTT
.,TRBJ2-2,.,TRBV4-2,CASSQWRQLVNTGELFF,TGTGCCAGCAGCCAATGGAGACAGCTAGTCAACACCGGGGAGCTGTTTTTT
.,TRBJ1-5,.,TRBV18,CASSPGQGQPQHF,TGTGCCAGCTCACCAGGGCAGGGTCAGCCCCAGCATTTT
TRBD1,TRBJ1-4,.,TRBV6-1,CASSRQGGEKLFF,TGTGCCAGCAGTCGACAGGGGGGTGAAAAACTGTTTTTT
.,TRBJ1-1,few,TRBV7-9,CASSLAAGGAFF,TGTGCCAGCAGCTTAGCGGCGGGTGGAGCTTTCTTT
TRBD2,TRBJ2-5,.,TRBV5-1,CASSLVAGDAETQYF,TGCGCCAGCAGCTTGGTAGCGGGAGACGCAGAGACCCAGTACTTC
.,TRBJ1-2,.,TRBV19,CASSFRRLRGYTF,TGTGCCAGTAGTTTCAGGAGGCTGCGTGGCTACACCTTC
TRBD1,TRBJ2-7,.,TRBV5-1,CASSPGQTFLDEQYF,TGCGCCAGCAGCCCGGGACAGACCTTCCTCGACGAGCAGTACTTC
.,TRBJ2-7,.,TRBV6-1,CASSLYEQYF,TGTGCCAGCAGCCTCTACGAGCAGTACTTC
.,TRBJ2-7,.,TRBV18,CASSPRAEQYF,TGTGCCAGCTCACCGCGGGCCGAGCAGTACTTC
TRBD1,TRBJ1-1,.,TRBV2,CASSDPGQVNTEAFF,TGTGCCAGCAGTGACCCTGGACAGGTGAACACTGAAGCTTTCTTT
.,TRBJ1-2,.,TRBV4-2,CASSQDTRTNFYGYTF,TGTGCCAGCAGCCAAGATACCCGGACAAACTTCTATGGCTACACCTTC
.,TRBJ1-2,.,TRBV5-1,CASSLAGDGYTF,TGCGCCAGCAGCTTGGCAGGGGATGGCTACACCTTC